The 20 T cell receptor beta chains presented below share a single source sample, sequenced in a study of human T cells and chemical hapten exposure. The time point: patch test 3, about 24 weeks after DPC sensitization. The treatment: therapeutic diphenylcyclopropenone sensitization with weekly scalp DPC. TCRdb fed the RACE reads into MiXCR, producing one record per CDR3 protein. The sample has 150,000 to 200,000 distinct CDR3 sequences; around 30% are singletons. The sequencing used whole blood, collected in connection with sensitization to the hapten diphenylcyclopropenone (DPC). The receptors derive from a woman aged 18 to 35 with alopecia areata. Some clones in this sample may be carry-over from other donors' samples.

This clonotype was counted between two and nine times. The chain employs TRBV11-2 and TRBJ2-5; possible D gene TRBD2, 5 bases. The V gene's germline CDR1 is SGHAT and CDR2 FQNNGV. V was shortened by 2 bases and J by 2 bases, with 9 bases between the two germline ends. The CDR3 loop spans 14 amino acids. The CDR3 is CASSLRSAQETQYF. DNA of the CDR3: TGTGCCAGCAGCTTACGTAGCGCTCAAGAGACCCAGTACTTC.

This clonotype came up many times. The CDR3 sequence: CAISEGPEQYF. CDR3 DNA: TGTGCCATCAGTGAGGGCCCCGAGCAGTACTTC. V gene TRBV10-3 combines with J gene TRBJ2-7; no clear D gene. V gave up 2 bases and J gave up 6 bases, with 5 bases separating them. CDR3 length: 11 amino acids. Germline assignment: CDR1 ENHRY and CDR2 SYGVKD.

This clonotype was seen more than once but under ten times. The V and J genes are TRBV6-5 and TRBJ2-2; D unclear. CDR1 is MNHEY, CDR2 SVGAGI, per germline. This CDR3 has 14 amino acids. The V end lost 6 bases, the J end lost 5 bases, and 13 bases lay between the germline ends. The CDR3 DNA is TGTGCCAGCAGATCATCCCTGAGGACCGGGGAGCTGTTTTTT. It yields the protein CASRSSLRTGELFF.

The chain couples TRBV9 to TRBJ1-1, with no clear D. The CDR3 runs 16 residues. V was cut by 0 bases and J by 0 bases, with 12 bases left in between. Germline CDR1 reads SGDLS; CDR2 reads YYNGEE. CDR3 nucleotides: TGTGCCAGCAGCGTAGGGACCGACATGATGAACACTGAAGCTTTCTTT. Its protein product is CASSVGTDMMNTEAFF.

The rearrangement uses TRBV25-1 and TRBJ2-1; D is ambiguous. Germline-derived CDR1 and CDR2 are MGHDK and SYGVNS. CDR3 length: 11 residues. V was pared by 2 bases and J by 12 bases, with 8 bases between. The CDR3 here is CASSETGGQFF. The CDR3 nucleotides read TGTGCCAGCAGTGAAACGGGCGGGCAGTTCTTC. Drawing the rest from reference TRBV25-1 and TRBJ2-1, the complete variable domain is EADIYQTPRYLVIGTGKKITLECSQTMGHDKMYWYQQDPGMELHLIHYSYGVNSTEKGDLSSESTVSRIRTEHFPLTLESARPSHTSQYLCASSETGGQFFGPGTRLTVL.

This chain uses TRBV20-1 with TRBJ1-4, with D possibly TRBD1 on 5 matching bases. Germline V gene sequence: CDR1 DFQATT, CDR2 SNEGSKA (reference sequence). Between the trimmed V and J ends, which lost 0 bases and 0 bases, there was a span of 8 bases. The CDR3 is made up of 15 amino acids. The CDR3 bases are TGCAGTGCTAGAGAGGGGGTCACAACTAATGAAAAACTGTTTTTT. Translated: CSAREGVTTNEKLFF.

At least ten counts were recorded for this clonotype. CDR3 loop: CASSSSTSPTQHF. The DNA for the CDR3 is TGTGCCAGCAGCTCCTCGACCTCTCCCACCCAGCATTTT. V usage is TRBV7-6 and J usage is TRBJ1-5; no clear D. Trimming removed 4 bases at V and 11 bases at J, with 15 bases between. The CDR3 covers 13 residues. Per germline, CDR1 SGHVS and CDR2 FNYEAQ.

In its sample, this clonotype was seen a few times. The V and J genes are TRBV10-3 and TRBJ2-1; D call uncertain. V was clipped by 8 bases and J by 8 bases, with 10 bases between them. Germline CDR1 is ENHRY and CDR2 is SYGVKD. The CDR3 runs to 11 residues. CDR3 bases: TGTGCCATCTCGAGCGAGTATGAGCAGTTCTTC. It codes for CAISSEYEQFF.

The J gene is TRBJ2-5, the V gene TRBV30; a weak D match, TRBD1 (6 bases). The CDR3 has 14 residues. CDR1 and CDR2 from the germline V gene are GTSNPN and SVGIG (reference sequence). The germline V and J ends were trimmed by 3 bases and 4 bases, with 15 bases remaining between them. CDR3 protein: CAWSPGAGPETQYF. DNA for the CDR3: TGTGCCTGGAGCCCAGGGGCCGGTCCAGAGACCCAGTACTTC.

The sample holds a few counts of this clonotype. The chain has TRBV4-1 and TRBJ2-7, with 9 bases matching TRBD1. CDR3 length equals 14 residues. CDR1 is MGHRA, CDR2 YSYEKL, per germline. The J segment lost 4 bases and the V segment lost 7 bases, leaving 8 bases of the junction unmatched. CDR3 loop: CASNTGGIEYEQYF. The CDR3 DNA reads as TGCGCCAGCAACACAGGGGGCATTGAGTACGAGCAGTACTTC.

The chain carries TRBV12-3 or TRBV12-4 and TRBJ1-1; D call uncertain. The CDR3 length is 12 residues. Trimming took off 3 bases at V and 4 bases at J, with 6 bases between the two ends. The CDR3 DNA reads TGTGCCAGCAGTTTTGGAAGCACTGAAGCTTTCTTT. As protein: CASSFGSTEAFF.

This chain links TRBV4-3 with TRBJ1-2; no clear D gene. V was trimmed by 1 base and J by 2 bases, leaving 17 bases between them. This CDR3 has 17 residues. CDR1 and CDR2 from the germline V gene are LGHNA and YSLEER. The CDR3, as DNA: TGCGCCAGCAGCCAAGTGAGGCCGGGGAACGCCAACTATGGCTACACCTTC. Residues: CASSQVRPGNANYGYTF.

This clonotype was observed a few times. The chain uses TRBV2 and TRBJ1-6; TRBD1 aligns across 9 bases. The germline V gene has CDR1 SNHLY and CDR2 FYNNEI. The CDR3 extends over 15 amino acids. Trimming removed 7 bases from V and 7 bases from J; junction bases left unmatched: 8. The CDR3 nucleotides read TGTGCCAGCACGGGCGACAGGGGGATCAATTCACCCCTCCACTTT. Protein sequence: CASTGDRGINSPLHF.

The chain has TRBV4-1 and TRBJ1-2, with TRBD1 matching over 10 bases. V lost 4 bases and J lost 2; bases outside the gene matches: 7. The germline gives CDR1 MGHRA, CDR2 YSYEKL. The CDR3 spans 16 residues. The CDR3 protein is CASSRVPGQGNYGYTF. In DNA form, the CDR3 reads TGCGCCAGCAGCCGAGTGCCGGGACAGGGGAACTATGGCTACACCTTC.

This chain connects TRBV10-3 to TRBJ2-5; 7 bases fit TRBD1. The length of the CDR3 is 15 residues. Per germline, CDR1 ENHRY and CDR2 SYGVKD. V was clipped by 0 bases and J by 4 bases; unmatched bases: 5. CDR3 region: CAISESTGIGETQYF. The CDR3 region has the DNA TGTGCCATCAGTGAGTCGACAGGGATCGGAGAGACCCAGTACTTC.

This chain links TRBV29-1 with TRBJ1-1; no clear D gene. V lost 4 bases to trimming and J lost 7 bases, with 10 bases between them. From germline, CDR1 is SQVTM and CDR2 ANQGSEA. There are 11 residues in the CDR3. The CDR3 coding sequence is TGCAGCGTTGTACCCGTAATTGAAGCTTTCTTT. It translates to CSVVPVIEAFF.

The chain employs TRBV4-3 and TRBJ2-7; D perhaps matches TRBD1 (5 bases). V was pared by 2 bases and J by 2 bases, with 10 bases between. The CDR3 consists of 14 residues. Germline CDR1 is LGHNA and CDR2 is YSLEER. The DNA for the CDR3 is TGCGCCAGCAGCCAATCGACAGCAACCTACGAGCAGTACTTC. Its translation is CASSQSTATYEQYF.

There are a few counts of this clonotype. This chain's CDR3 is CSVGAGYNEQFF. CDR3 nucleotide sequence: TGCAGCGTTGGGGCAGGTTACAATGAGCAGTTCTTC. The rearrangement joins TRBV29-1 to TRBJ2-1; no definite D call. Germline V gene lookup returns CDR1 SQVTM and CDR2 ANQGSEA. V lost 4 bases to trimming and J lost 4 bases, with 8 bases between them. The CDR3 consists of 12 residues.

The V call is TRBV9, the J call TRBJ2-1; TRBD2 agrees at 7 bases. CDR1 SGDLS and CDR2 YYNGEE come from the germline V gene. Germline trimming cut 3 bases from V and 2 bases from J; bases unmatched to any gene: 5. The CDR3 is 15 amino acids. The CDR3 reads CASSGASGPYNEQFF. The CDR3 region has the DNA TGTGCCAGCAGCGGTGCTAGCGGACCCTACAATGAGCAGTTCTTC.

The chain joins TRBV4-3 to TRBJ1-4; no clear D. With 0 bases removed from V and 8 bases from J, the gap between germline ends came to 13 bases. Germline CDR1 reads LGHNA; CDR2 reads YSLEER. The CDR3 has 15 amino acids. The chain's CDR3 is CASSQDGGYREKLFF. The CDR3 nucleotides read TGCGCCAGCAGCCAAGATGGCGGGTATCGCGAAAAACTGTTTTTT.